This T cell receptor beta chain was obtained from a study of early T cells in non-severe SARS-CoV-2 infection. For the study at large: Sequenced material consisted of bulk RNA (from unsorted whole blood), and chains were unpaired. The study, taken as a whole, reports: VDJdb matches were skewed toward anti-spike CD8 T cell responses.

Unique molecular identifiers were affixed to single, distinct cDNA molecules. From the 5' RACE reads, TCRdb called clonotypes with MiXCR, one entry per CDR3 protein. This sample has 60,000 to 75,000 distinct CDR3 sequences, with approximately 10% found just once. The germline CDR1 and CDR2 sequences are PRHDT and FYEKMQ (reference sequence). The V and J ends lost 4 bases and 0 bases, in that order; junction bases with no gene match: 5. This CDR3 is built from 15 residues. This clonotype appeared many times. The antigen is undetermined. The sample was whole blood, taken at baseline. This chain connects TRBV13 to TRBJ2-7; 8 bases are shared with TRBD1. This TCR derives from an adult who was a healthcare worker with PCR-confirmed SARS-CoV-2 infection or an uninfected control (not recorded which). CDR3: CASSSQGAISYEQYF. The CDR3 nucleotides read TGTGCCAGCAGCTCCCAGGGGGCCATCTCCTACGAGCAGTACTTC. The full variable domain, completed using reference TRBV13 and TRBJ2-7, is AAGVIQSPRHLIKEKRETATLKCYPIPRHDTVYWYQQGPGQDPQFLISFYEKMQSDKGSIPDRFSAQQFSDYHSELNMSSLELGDSALYFCASSSQGAISYEQYFGPGTRLTVT.